The next 5 T cell receptor beta chains were all read from a single sample in a study of T cells after yellow fever vaccination. TCRdb processed the 5' RACE reads anew with MiXCR; each CDR3 protein has one entry. The sample yields 250,000 or so distinct CDR3 sequences, approximately 3.5% seen once. The specimen comprised PBMCs, sampled 15 days after the yellow fever booster vaccination. Receptors originate from a man aged 18 to 29 who received the YFV17D yellow fever vaccine.

This clonotype was counted at least ten times. V gene TRBV4-2 combines with J gene TRBJ2-7; D unclear. V lost 0 bases and J 3 bases, leaving 6 bases between the germline ends. This CDR3 has 13 amino acids. Germline V gene lookup returns CDR1 LGHNA and CDR2 YNFKEQ. The CDR3 DNA reads TGTGCCAGCAGCCAAGAACTTGGCTACGAGCAGTACTTC. The encoded protein is CASSQELGYEQYF.

This clonotype was seen only a few times. The chain employs TRBV28 and TRBJ1-1; D might be TRBD1 (5 bases). Per germline, CDR1 MDHEN and CDR2 SYDVKM. The V end lost 6 bases, the J end lost 5 bases, and 25 bases lay between the germline ends. The CDR3 sequence is 17 residues long. CDR3 bases: TGTGCCAGCAGCACTGCCCCTAGGGTGGGGCTGGGGACTGAAGCTTTCTTT. Amino acids: CASSTAPRVGLGTEAFF.

This clonotype was found many times. The CDR3, as DNA: TGTGCCACCAGGGGGGCAGGCTTCAACACTGAAGCTTTCTTT. This sequence encodes CATRGAGFNTEAFF. The chain employs TRBV24-1 and TRBJ1-1; tentative D call: TRBD1 (6 bases). Looked up from germline, CDR1 is KGHDR and CDR2 is SFDVKD. The CDR3 is 14 residues long. The V and J ends lost 7 bases and 2 bases respectively, with 13 bases between them.

The sample holds many counts of this clonotype. This rearrangement joins TRBV10-3 to TRBJ1-5, with unresolved D. Germline loops: CDR1 ENHRY, CDR2 SYGVKD. Trimming left V 8 bases short and J 4 bases short, with 12 bases between. The CDR3 covers 13 residues. The CDR3 region is CAISAGINQPQHF. The CDR3 bases are TGTGCCATCTCCGCAGGAATAAATCAGCCCCAGCATTTT.

V and J are TRBV12-2 and TRBJ2-7; the D call of TRBD1 is as the table states it, not checked on the DNA. TRBV12-2 is classified as a pseudogene. This CDR3 is built from 14 residues. The DNA for the CDR3 is TGTGCAAGTCGCTTAGCGGGGACGGGGGGCGAGCAGTACTTC. Residues: CASRLAGTGGEQYF.